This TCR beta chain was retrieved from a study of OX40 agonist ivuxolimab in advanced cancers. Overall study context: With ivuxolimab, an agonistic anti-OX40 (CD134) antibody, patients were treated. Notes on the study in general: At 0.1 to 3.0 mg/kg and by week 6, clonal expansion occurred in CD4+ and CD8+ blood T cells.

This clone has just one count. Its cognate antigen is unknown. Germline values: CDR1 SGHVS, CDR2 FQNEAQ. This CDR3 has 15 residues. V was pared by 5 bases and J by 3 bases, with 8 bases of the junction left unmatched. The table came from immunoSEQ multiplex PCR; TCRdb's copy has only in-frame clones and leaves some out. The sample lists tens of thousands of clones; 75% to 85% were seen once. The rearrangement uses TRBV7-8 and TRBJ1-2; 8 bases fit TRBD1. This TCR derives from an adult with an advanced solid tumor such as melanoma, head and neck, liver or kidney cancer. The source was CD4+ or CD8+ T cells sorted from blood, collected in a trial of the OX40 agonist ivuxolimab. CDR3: CASSRRTGKDYGYTF. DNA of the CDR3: TGTGCCAGCAGCAGGCGGACAGGGAAGGACTATGGCTACACCTTC. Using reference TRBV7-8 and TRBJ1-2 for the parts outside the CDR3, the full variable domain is GAGVSQSPRYKVAKRGQDVALRCDPISGHVSLFWYQQALGQGPEFLTYFQNEAQLDKSGLPSDRFFAERPEGSVSTLKIQRTQQEDSAVYLCASSRRTGKDYGYTFGSGTRLTVV.